The present T cell receptor beta chain was sequenced within a study of cytomegalovirus exposure and HLA in healthy donors. 60 Vbeta and 13 Jbeta primers were used in PCR. Profiled with immunoSEQ multiplex PCR; TCRdb holds only in-frame clones, not every one. The sample records around 130,000 clones, 65% to 80% being singletons. The V and J ends lost 2 bases and 6 bases, in that order; junction bases with no gene match: 11. The length of the CDR3 is 16 residues. Germline-derived CDR1 and CDR2 are LNHDA and SQIVND (reference sequence). The receptor was isolated from a woman between 35 and 50 years old in good health and CMV-seronegative. J is TRBJ2-3 and V is TRBV19, with 7 bases that match TRBD1. Sequencing input: PBMCs. CDR3 in amino acids: CASSIKDREALDTQYF. CDR3 in DNA: TGTGCCAGTAGTATAAAAGACAGGGAAGCTCTTGATACGCAGTATTTT.